This T cell receptor beta chain derives from a study of blood T cell repertoires in COVID-19. Measured with immunoSEQ multiplex PCR; TCRdb has only the in-frame clones, and not every one. The sample has some 270,000 clones; around 86% are singletons. Germline CDR1 is MNHEY and CDR2 is SVGAGI. The CDR3 runs 12 residues. V gave up 7 bases and J gave up 7 bases, with 13 bases separating them. This clone was seen once. The chain couples TRBV6-5 to TRBJ1-1; D is possibly TRBD1 (6 bases). The sample was PBMCs or T cells enriched from blood (not recorded which). The receptor was derived from a woman aged 40 to 49 who had recovered from COVID-19. The CDR3 here is CASTSTGSEAFF. CDR3 nucleotide sequence: TGTGCCAGCACCAGTACAGGGAGTGAAGCTTTCTTT.